Following are 10 T cell receptor beta chains from one sample sequenced in a study of CD8 T cell repertoires and HIV-1 epitope variants. The assay was immunoSEQ multiplex PCR, and TCRdb's table has in-frame clones only and misses some. This table holds thousands of clones, approximately 71% found once. No cognate antigen is known for these TCRs. Sequenced input: cultured CD8+ T cells derived from PBMCs. The receptor source for this set is a male donor with HIV.

The chain recombines TRBV25-1 with TRBJ1-1; no reliable D call. Per the germline V gene, CDR1 is MGHDK and CDR2 is SYGVNS. The CDR3 consists of 16 residues. V lost 0 bases to trimming and J lost 0 bases, with 11 bases between them. CDR3 DNA: TGTGCCAGCAGTGAATACGGTGCCCCCATGAACACTGAAGCTTTCTTT. Translating gives CASSEYGAPMNTEAFF.

This rearrangement joins TRBV5-4 to TRBJ2-5; D possibly corresponds to TRBD2 (5 bases). The J call may not be correct, given that the DNA end is closer to TRBJ2-7. Germline V gene lookup returns CDR1 SGHNT and CDR2 YYREEE (reference sequence). The length of the CDR3 is 12 residues. CDR3 in amino acids: CASSGPGNEQYF. As DNA, the CDR3 is TGTGCCAGCAGCGGACCCGGGAACGAGCAGTACTTC.

The sample holds a few counts of this clone. The chain is built from TRBV28 and TRBJ2-1, with TRBD2 matching 7 bases. Germline V lookup: CDR1 MDHEN, CDR2 SYDVKM. V shed 8 bases, J shed 3 bases, and the junction held 1 base outside the gene matches. The CDR3 extends over 12 amino acids. The DNA for the CDR3 is TGTGCCAGCGGGGGGGACTACAATGAGCAGTTCTTC. This gives the protein CASGGDYNEQFF.

This sequence joins TRBV5-1 and TRBJ2-2; D call uncertain. V lost 4 bases and J lost 8, with 9 bases in between. CDR1 is SGHRS, CDR2 YFSETQ, per germline. The CDR3 is 12 residues long. The DNA of the CDR3 is TGCGCCAGCAGCCGGAGTCCGGGGGAGCTGTTTTTT. Encoded protein: CASSRSPGELFF.

This clone has a single count. This sequence joins TRBV28 and TRBJ1-2; D uncertain. The germline V gene has CDR1 MDHEN and CDR2 SYDVKM. The CDR3 consists of 13 residues. V lost 4 bases, J lost 8 bases, and 14 bases lay in between. The CDR3 reads CASSSDLPWGYTF. Here the CDR3 DNA reads TGTGCCAGCAGTTCGGACCTCCCCTGGGGCTACACCTTC.

The rearrangement joins TRBV5-6 to TRBJ2-7, with unresolved D. Trimming cost V 0 bases and J 3 bases, with 7 bases left between them. The V gene's germline CDR1 is SGHDT and CDR2 YYEEEE. This CDR3 region has 13 residues. The CDR3 DNA reads as TGTGCCAGCAGCTTGGGGACGAACTACGAGCAGTACTTC. Its protein is CASSLGTNYEQYF.

The chain recombines TRBV7-2 with TRBJ2-5, with 11 positions matching TRBD2. Germline V gene lookup returns CDR1 SGHTA and CDR2 FQGNSA. The length of the CDR3 is 16 residues. With 5 bases clipped from V and 5 bases from J, the junction kept 10 bases outside the gene matches. This CDR3 reads CASSVLAGETEETQYF. The CDR3 DNA is TGTGCCAGCAGCGTACTAGCGGGGGAGACGGAGGAGACCCAGTACTTC.

This clone was observed a handful of times. V usage is TRBV15 and J usage is TRBJ1-1; D is unclear. CDR1 LNHNV and CDR2 YYDKDF come from the germline V gene (reference sequence). The CDR3 has 14 amino acids. Trimming removed 0 bases from V and 1 base from J, with 6 bases in between. The CDR3 is CATSRDSGNTEAFF. The CDR3 DNA reads as TGTGCCACCAGCAGAGATTCAGGGAACACTGAAGCTTTCTTT.

CDR3 sequence reads: CASSLTSTSGGPSGEQYF. CDR3 in DNA: TGTGCCAGCAGTCTCACATCGACTAGCGGGGGGCCTTCTGGCGAGCAGTACTTC. The chain couples TRBV11-1 to TRBJ2-7; 13 bases align to TRBD2. CDR1 and CDR2 (germline): SGHAT, FQDESV (reference sequence). CDR3 length: 18 amino acids. Losses at the gene ends were 6 bases for V and 6 bases for J; bases not matched to a gene: 17.

The chain couples TRBV4-2 to TRBJ1-2; no firm D call. With 0 bases removed from V and 4 bases from J, the gap between germline ends came to 12 bases. The CDR3 consists of 15 residues. The germline gives CDR1 LGHNA, CDR2 YNFKEQ. This chain's CDR3 is CASSQEADMTYGYTF. The CDR3 coding sequence is TGTGCCAGCAGCCAAGAGGCAGATATGACCTATGGCTACACCTTC.